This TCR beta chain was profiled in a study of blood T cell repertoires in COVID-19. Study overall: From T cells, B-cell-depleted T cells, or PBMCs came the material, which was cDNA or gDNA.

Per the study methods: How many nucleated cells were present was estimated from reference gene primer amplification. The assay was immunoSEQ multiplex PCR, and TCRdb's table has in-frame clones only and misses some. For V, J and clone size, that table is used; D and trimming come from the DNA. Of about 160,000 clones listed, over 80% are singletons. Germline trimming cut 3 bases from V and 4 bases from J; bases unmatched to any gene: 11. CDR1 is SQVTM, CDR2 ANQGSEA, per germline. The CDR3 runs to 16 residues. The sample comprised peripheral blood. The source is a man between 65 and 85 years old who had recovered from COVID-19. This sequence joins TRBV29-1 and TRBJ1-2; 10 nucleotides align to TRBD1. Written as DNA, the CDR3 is TGCAGCGTTGATAGGACCCCGACAGGGGGCATCTATGGCTACACCTTC. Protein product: CSVDRTPTGGIYGYTF. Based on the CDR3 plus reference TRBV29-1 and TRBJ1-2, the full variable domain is SAVISQKPSRDICQRGTSLTIQCQVDSQVTMMFWYRQQPGQSLTLIATANQGSEATYESGFVIDKFPISRPNLTFSTLTVSNMSPEDSSIYLCSVDRTPTGGIYGYTFGSGTRLTVV.